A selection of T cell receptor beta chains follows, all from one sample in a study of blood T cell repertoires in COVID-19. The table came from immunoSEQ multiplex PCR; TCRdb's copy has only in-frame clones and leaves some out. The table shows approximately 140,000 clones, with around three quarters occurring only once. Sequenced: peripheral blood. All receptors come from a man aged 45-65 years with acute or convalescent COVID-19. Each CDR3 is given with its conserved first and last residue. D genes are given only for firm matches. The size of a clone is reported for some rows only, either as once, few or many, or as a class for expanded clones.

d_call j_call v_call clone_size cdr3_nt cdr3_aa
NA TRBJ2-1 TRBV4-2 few TGTGCCAGCAGCCAAGACACTTATAGCAATGAGCAGTTCTTC CASSQDTYSNEQFF
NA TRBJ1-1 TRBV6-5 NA TGTGCCAGCAGCCTACAGACGGGGGGGGAACCTGAAGCTTTCTTT CASSLQTGGEPEAFF
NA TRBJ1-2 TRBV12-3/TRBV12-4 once TGTGCCAGCAGTTCAGGGGATGGCTACACCTTC CASSSGDGYTF
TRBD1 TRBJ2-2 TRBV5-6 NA TGTGCCAGCAGTCTGCAGGGGGCTAACACCGGGGAGCTGTTTTTT CASSLQGANTGELFF
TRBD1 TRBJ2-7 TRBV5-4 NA TGTGCCAGCAGCTTGGCGGGACAGGGGGATTACGAGCAGTACTTC CASSLAGQGDYEQYF
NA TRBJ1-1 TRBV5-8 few TGTGCCAGCAGCTTGGTTCGGGGGGCAAACACTGAAGCTTTCTTT CASSLVRGANTEAFF
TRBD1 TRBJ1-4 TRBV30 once TGTGCCTGGAGTGTACGAGGACAGGGGGAAAAACTGTTTTTT CAWSVRGQGEKLFF
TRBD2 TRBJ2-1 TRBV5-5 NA TGTGCCAGCAGCTTGGAGTCTAGCGGGGGGTACAATGAGCAGTTCTTC CASSLESSGGYNEQFF
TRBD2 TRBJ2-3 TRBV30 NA TGTGCCTGGAGTACCGGGACTAGCGCAGATACGCAGTATTTT CAWSTGTSADTQYF
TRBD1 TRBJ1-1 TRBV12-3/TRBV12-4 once TGTGCCAGCTTCGGGACAGGGACCACTGAAGCTTTCTTT CASFGTGTTEAFF
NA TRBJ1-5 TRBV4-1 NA TGCGCCAGCAGCCAAGACCCAGGACAGCATAGCAATCAGCCCCAGCATTTT CASSQDPGQHSNQPQHF
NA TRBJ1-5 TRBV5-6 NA TGTGCCAGCAGCTTGGAGGGGGTCAGGGAGCCCCAGCATTTT CASSLEGVREPQHF
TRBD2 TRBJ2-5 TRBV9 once TGTGCCAGCAGCGTACGCCTTACTAGCGACCAAGAGACCCAGTACTTC CASSVRLTSDQETQYF
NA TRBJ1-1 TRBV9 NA TGTGCCAGCAGCGTAGCTGGGGGGGTTTCCGCGAACACTGAAGCTTTCTTT CASSVAGGVSANTEAFF
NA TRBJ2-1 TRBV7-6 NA TGTGCCAGCAGCTTTACCTCGACAGGAAACAATGAGCAGTTCTTC CASSFTSTGNNEQFF
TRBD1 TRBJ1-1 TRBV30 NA TGTGCCTGGAGTCCCGGGACAGAGAACACTGAAGCTTTCTTT CAWSPGTENTEAFF
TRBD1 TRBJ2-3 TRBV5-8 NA TGTGCCAGCAGCTATCCCGGGACAGGGACGGGAGAGACGCAGTATTTT CASSYPGTGTGETQYF
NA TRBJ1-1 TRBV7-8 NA TGTGCCAGCAGCTCAGGTTTGAACACTGAAGCTTTCTTT CASSSGLNTEAFF
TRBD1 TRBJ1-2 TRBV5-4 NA TGTGCCAGCAGCAGACCCGGGACAGGGAAAAACTATGGCTACACCTTC CASSRPGTGKNYGYTF
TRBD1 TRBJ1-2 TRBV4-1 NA TGCGCCAGCAGCCAAGATAGGGCAGGGGGCCGTGGCTATGGCTACACCTTC CASSQDRAGGRGYGYTF
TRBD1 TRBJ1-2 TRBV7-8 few TGTGCCAGCAGCTCGACAGGGTCTAACTATGGCTACACCTTC CASSSTGSNYGYTF
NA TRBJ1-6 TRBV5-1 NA TGCGCCAGCAGCTTGGAGCCGGTTTCGCCCCTCCACTTT CASSLEPVSPLHF
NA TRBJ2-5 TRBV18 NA TGTGCCAGCTCACCGGTCGCGGAGACCCAGTACTTC CASSPVAETQYF
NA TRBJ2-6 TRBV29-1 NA TGCAGCGTTGATGGGGGGAACGGGGCCAACGTCCTGACTTTC CSVDGGNGANVLTF
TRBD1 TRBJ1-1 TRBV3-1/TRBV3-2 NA TGTGCCAGCAGCCTAATCTCACAGGGGGCCGTTTTCTTT CASSLISQGAVFF
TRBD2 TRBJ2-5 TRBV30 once TGTGCCTGGAGACTAGCGGGGGGAGGAGAGACCCAGTACTTC CAWRLAGGGETQYF
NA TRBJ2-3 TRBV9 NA TGTGCCAGCAGCGTGGGGGACTTACTGGATACGCAGTATTTT CASSVGDLLDTQYF
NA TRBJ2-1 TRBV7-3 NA TGTGCCAGCAGCTCTGGGGGCAGGGGTTACAATGAGCAGTTCTTC CASSSGGRGYNEQFF
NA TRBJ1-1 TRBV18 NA TGTGCCAGCTCACCCGACATGAACACTGAAGCTTTCTTT CASSPDMNTEAFF